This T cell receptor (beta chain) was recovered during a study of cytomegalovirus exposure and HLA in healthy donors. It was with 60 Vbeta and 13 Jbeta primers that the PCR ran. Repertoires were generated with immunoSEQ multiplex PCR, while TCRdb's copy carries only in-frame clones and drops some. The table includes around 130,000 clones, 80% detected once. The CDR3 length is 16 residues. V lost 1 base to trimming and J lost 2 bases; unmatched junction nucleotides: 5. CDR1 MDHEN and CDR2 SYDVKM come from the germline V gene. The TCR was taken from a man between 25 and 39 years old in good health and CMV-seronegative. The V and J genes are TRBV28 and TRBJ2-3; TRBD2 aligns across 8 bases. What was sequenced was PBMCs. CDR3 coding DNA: TGTGCCAGCAGTTTATTGGCGGGAGGATTCACAGATACGCAGTATTTT. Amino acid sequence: CASSLLAGGFTDTQYF. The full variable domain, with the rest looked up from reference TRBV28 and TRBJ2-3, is DVKVTQSSRYLVKRTGEKVFLECVQDMDHENMFWYRQDPGLGLRLIYFSYDVKMKEKGDIPEGYSVSREKKERFSLILESASTNQTSMYLCASSLLAGGFTDTQYFGPGTRLTVL.